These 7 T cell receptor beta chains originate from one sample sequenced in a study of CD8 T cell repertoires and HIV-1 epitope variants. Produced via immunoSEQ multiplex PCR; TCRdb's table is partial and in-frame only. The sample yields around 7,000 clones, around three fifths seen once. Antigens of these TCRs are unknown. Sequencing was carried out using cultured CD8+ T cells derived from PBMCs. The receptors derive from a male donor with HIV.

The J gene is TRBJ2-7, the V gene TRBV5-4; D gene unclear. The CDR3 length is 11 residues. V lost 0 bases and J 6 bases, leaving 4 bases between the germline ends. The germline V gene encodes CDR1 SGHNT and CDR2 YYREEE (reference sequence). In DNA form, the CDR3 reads TGTGCCAGCAGCTTGGGTGGCGAGCAGTACTTC. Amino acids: CASSLGGEQYF.

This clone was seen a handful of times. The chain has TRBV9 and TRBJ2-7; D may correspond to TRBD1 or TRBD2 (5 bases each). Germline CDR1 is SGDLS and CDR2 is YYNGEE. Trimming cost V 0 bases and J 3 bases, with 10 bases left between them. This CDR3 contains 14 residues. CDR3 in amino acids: CASSVDGDGYEQYF. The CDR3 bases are TGTGCCAGCAGCGTAGATGGGGACGGCTACGAGCAGTACTTC.

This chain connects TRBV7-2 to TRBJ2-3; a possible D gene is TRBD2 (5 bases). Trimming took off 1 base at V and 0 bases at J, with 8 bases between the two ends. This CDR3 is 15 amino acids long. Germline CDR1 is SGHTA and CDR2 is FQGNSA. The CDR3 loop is CASSLDEGSTDTQYF. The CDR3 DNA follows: TGTGCCAGCAGCTTAGACGAGGGTAGCACAGATACGCAGTATTTT.

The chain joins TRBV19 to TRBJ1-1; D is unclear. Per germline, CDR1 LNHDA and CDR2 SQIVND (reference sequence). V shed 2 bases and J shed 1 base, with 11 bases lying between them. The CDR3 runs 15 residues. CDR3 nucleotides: TGTGCCAGTAGTATAACGTCTGCAGGGAACACTGAAGCTTTCTTT. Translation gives CASSITSAGNTEAFF.

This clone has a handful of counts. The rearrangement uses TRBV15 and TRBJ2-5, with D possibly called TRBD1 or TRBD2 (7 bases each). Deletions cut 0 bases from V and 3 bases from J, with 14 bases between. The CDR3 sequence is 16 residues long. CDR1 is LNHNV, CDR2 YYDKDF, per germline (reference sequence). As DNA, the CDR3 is TGTGCCACCAGCAGAGATCTACAGGGGAGGGAAGAGACCCAGTACTTC. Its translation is CATSRDLQGREETQYF.

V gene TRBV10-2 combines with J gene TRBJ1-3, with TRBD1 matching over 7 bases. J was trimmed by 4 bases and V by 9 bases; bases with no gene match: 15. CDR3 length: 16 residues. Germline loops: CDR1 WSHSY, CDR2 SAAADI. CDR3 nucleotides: TGCGCCAGATTCGACTTCGACAGGGTGGGGGGAAACACCATATATTTT. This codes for CARFDFDRVGGNTIYF.

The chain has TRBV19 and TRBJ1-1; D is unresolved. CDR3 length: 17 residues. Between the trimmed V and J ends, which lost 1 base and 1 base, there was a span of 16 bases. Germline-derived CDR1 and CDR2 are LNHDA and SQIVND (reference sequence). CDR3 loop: CASSIAPAFGENTEAFF. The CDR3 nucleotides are TGTGCCAGTAGTATAGCGCCAGCTTTTGGGGAGAACACTGAAGCTTTCTTT.